Sequencing of this T cell receptor beta chain was carried out in a study of T cells in Graves' hyperthyroidism and ophthalmopathy. At the level of the study: Blood from the periphery was taken at initial diagnosis, before any treatment. Findings of the study overall: The model foresaw ophthalmopathy a median approximately 6.1 months prior to onset.

Regarding this clonotype: Its specificity is unknown.

Researchers defined stable Graves' hyperthyroidism as no ophthalmopathy progression within 18 months. The authors took PBMCs from 10 ml fresh peripheral blood. The TCR beta CDR3 regions underwent amplification using RNA transcripts as the source. RT-PCR in the first round (using the HTBI primer set) targeted the TCR CDR3. Using its own MiXCR run on the multiplex PCR reads, TCRdb lists one record per CDR3 protein. The table records approximately 590,000 distinct CDR3 sequences, about 15% of them present only once. The CDR3 is 17 residues long. Trimming took 2 bases from V and 5 from J, leaving 22 bases between them. CDR1 MNHEY and CDR2 SVGAGI come from the germline V gene.

This clonotype was obtained from a woman aged 25 to 45 with Graves' hyperthyroidism. The sequenced material came from blood. This rearrangement joins TRBV6-5 to TRBJ2-7; D is perhaps TRBD2 (5 bases). Here the CDR3 DNA reads TGTGCCAGCAGTTACGGTTGGCTAGGGTCGGAGGCGAACGAGCAGTACTTC. Protein product: CASSYGWLGSEANEQYF.